The clone carrying this T cell receptor beta chain is a singleton in its sample. Antigen unknown. Data came from immunoSEQ multiplex PCR; TCRdb stores just in-frame clones and leaves some out. The sample includes fewer than 200,000 clones, just over 90% of them seen just once. The data stem from a study of T cell responses to AZD1222 COVID-19 vaccine. Findings and caveats of the study: Repertoire collection took place solely once the T cell response had peaked.

Specimen: peripheral blood, collected on day 0 of AZD1222 vaccination. This TCR came from an adult in good health.

The CDR3, as DNA: TGCAGCACACTACCAGGGGGGCGGGGAGAGACCCAGTACTTC. Translated: CSTLPGGRGETQYF. This rearrangement joins TRBV29-1 to TRBJ2-5, with D possibly matching TRBD1 (7 bases). The CDR3 totals 14 residues. V lost 8 bases and J 4 bases, leaving 20 bases between the germline ends. Germline V CDR1 and CDR2: SQVTM, ANQGSEA. The entire variable domain, with the rest obtained from reference TRBV29-1 and TRBJ2-5, is as follows: SAVISQKPSRDICQRGTSLTIQCQVDSQVTMMFWYRQQPGQSLTLIATANQGSEATYESGFVIDKFPISRPNLTFSTLTVSNMSPEDSSIYLCSTLPGGRGETQYFGPGTRLLVL.